This passage covers 11 T cell receptor beta chains from one sample sequenced in a study of blood T cell repertoires in COVID-19. TCRdb's copy holds only in-frame clones and misses some; the assay was immunoSEQ multiplex PCR. The sample carries around 46,000 clones, over 70% recorded once. Sequenced: peripheral blood. These TCRs come from a woman aged 80 or over with COVID-19, enrolled during active disease.

The chain is built from TRBV5-6 and TRBJ1-3, with D perhaps TRBD1 (5 bases). V lost 0 bases and J lost 8, with 12 bases in between. The CDR3 is made up of 14 amino acids. Germline V lookup: CDR1 SGHDT, CDR2 YYEEEE. Here the CDR3 DNA reads TGTGCCAGCAGCTTGGGACAGCCCGGGCACACCATATATTTT. It translates to CASSLGQPGHTIYF.

This chain uses TRBV29-1 with TRBJ1-1, with 10 bases matching TRBD1. Germline CDR1 and CDR2: SQVTM and ANQGSEA. Germline trimming cut 8 bases from V and 5 bases from J; bases unmatched to any gene: 8. The CDR3 covers 13 residues. The CDR3 region is CSSWDRGFTEAFF. Here the CDR3 DNA reads TGCAGCTCTTGGGACAGGGGCTTTACTGAAGCTTTCTTT. Looking up the rest from reference TRBV29-1 and TRBJ1-1 gives the full variable domain: SAVISQKPSRDICQRGTSLTIQCQVDSQVTMMFWYRQQPGQSLTLIATANQGSEATYESGFVIDKFPISRPNLTFSTLTVSNMSPEDSSIYLCSSWDRGFTEAFFGQGTRLTVV.

The chain has TRBV7-9 and TRBJ1-2, with a possible D match to TRBD1 (6 bases). Trimming removed 1 base from V and 4 bases from J, with 10 bases in between. Germline CDR1 SEHNR, CDR2 FQNEAQ (reference sequence). This CDR3 is built from 14 residues. The CDR3 sequence is CASSLVGGPYGYTF. CDR3 DNA sequence: TGTGCCAGCAGCTTAGTGGGGGGGCCCTATGGCTACACCTTC.

The rearrangement links TRBV3-1 (or the pseudogene TRBV3-2) to TRBJ2-5, with a possible D match to TRBD2 (7 bases). CDR3 length equals 14 residues. Germline V gene sequence: CDR1 LGHDT, CDR2 YNNKEL (reference sequence). Deletions cut 5 bases from V and 1 base from J, with 11 bases between. The chain's CDR3 is CASSNRGAQETQYF. In nucleotides, the CDR3 is TGTGCCAGCAGCAACCGGGGGGCCCAAGAGACCCAGTACTTC.

The gene calls are TRBV14 and TRBJ1-3; D may be TRBD1 (6 bases). This CDR3 has 14 amino acids. CDR1 and CDR2 from the germline V gene are SGHDN and FVKESK. Trimming removed 2 bases at V and 7 bases at J, with 12 bases between. CDR3: CASSQQGTVNTIYF. For the CDR3, the DNA is TGTGCCAGCAGCCAACAGGGGACGGTGAACACCATATATTTT.

V usage is TRBV18 and J usage is TRBJ1-2; TRBD1 matches 7 bases. Unmatched junction bases numbered 3, after V lost 2 bases and J lost 0 bases. Germline V lookup: CDR1 KGHSH, CDR2 LQKENI. The CDR3 is 15 residues long. The CDR3 bases are TGTGCCAGCTCACCAGGGACAGCTACTAACTATGGCTACACCTTC. It translates to CASSPGTATNYGYTF.

This rearrangement joins TRBV5-6 to TRBJ1-2; 9 nucleotides match TRBD1. V lost 3 bases and J lost 4; bases outside the gene matches: 7. The CDR3 totals 15 residues. Germline values: CDR1 SGHDT, CDR2 YYEEEE. In DNA form, the CDR3 reads TGTGCCAGCAGCTCGGGGACAGGGACTTTCTATGGCTACACCTTC. It yields the protein CASSSGTGTFYGYTF.

V is TRBV29-1 and J is TRBJ2-5; tentatively, D is TRBD1 (5 bases). Trimming pared 5 bases from V and 1 base from J, leaving 11 bases between. This CDR3 region has 13 residues. Germline V gives CDR1 SQVTM, CDR2 ANQGSEA. The CDR3: CSVYWTSQETQYF. The CDR3 region has the DNA TGCAGCGTTTACTGGACATCCCAAGAGACCCAGTACTTC.

The chain has TRBV4-1 and TRBJ2-7; the match to TRBD2 covers 15 bases. This CDR3 has 16 residues. CDR1 is MGHRA and CDR2 is YSYEKL in the germline V gene. J lost 1 base, V lost 7 bases, and 5 bases had no gene match. The CDR3 bases are TGCGCCAGCACCCCCGGACTAGCGGGAGGGTCCTACGAGCAGTACTTC. Its translation is CASTPGLAGGSYEQYF.

The chain combines TRBV6-2 or TRBV6-3 with TRBJ1-1, with a possible D match to TRBD1 (5 bases). Trimming left V 5 bases short and J 4 bases short, with 17 bases between. CDR3 length: 15 residues. CDR1 and CDR2 from the germline V gene are MNHEY and SVGEGT. The CDR3 nucleotides read TGTGCCAGCAGTCGACAACATGGGGCCATCACTGAAGCTTTCTTT. This codes for CASSRQHGAITEAFF.

The chain is built from TRBV27 and TRBJ2-3; D remains ambiguous. Between the trimmed V and J ends, which lost 8 bases and 3 bases, there was a span of 15 bases. CDR1 is MNHEY and CDR2 is SMNVEV in the germline V gene (reference sequence). The CDR3 runs to 14 residues. This CDR3 reads CASAPAAATDTQYF. CDR3 nucleotides: TGTGCCAGCGCTCCCGCGGCCGCAACAGATACGCAGTATTTT.